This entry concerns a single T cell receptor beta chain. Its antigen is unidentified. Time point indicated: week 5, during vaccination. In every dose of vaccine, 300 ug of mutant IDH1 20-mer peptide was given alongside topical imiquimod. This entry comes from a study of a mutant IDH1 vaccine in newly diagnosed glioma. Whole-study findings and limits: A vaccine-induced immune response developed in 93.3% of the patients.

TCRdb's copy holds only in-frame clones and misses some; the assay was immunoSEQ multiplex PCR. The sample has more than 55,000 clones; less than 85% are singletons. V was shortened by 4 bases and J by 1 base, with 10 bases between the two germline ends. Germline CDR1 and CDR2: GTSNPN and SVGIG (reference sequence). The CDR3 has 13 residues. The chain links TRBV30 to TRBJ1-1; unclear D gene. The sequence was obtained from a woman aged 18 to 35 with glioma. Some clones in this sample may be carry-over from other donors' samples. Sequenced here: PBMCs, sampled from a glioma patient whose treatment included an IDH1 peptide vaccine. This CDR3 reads CAWKENRNTEAFF. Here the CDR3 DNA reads TGTGCCTGGAAGGAGAATAGGAACACTGAAGCTTTCTTT. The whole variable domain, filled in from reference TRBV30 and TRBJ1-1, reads SQTIHQWPATLVQPVGSPLSLECTVEGTSNPNLYWYRQAAGRGLQLLFYSVGIGQISSEVPQNLSASRPQDRQFILSSKKLLLSDSGFYLCAWKENRNTEAFFGQGTRLTVV.